Below are 24 T cell receptor beta chains sequenced from a single sample in a study of spatial heterogeneity in lung cancer. Each CDR3 protein gets one entry after TCRdb re-called the 5' RACE reads with MiXCR. The sample consists of under 2,500 distinct CDR3 sequences, 24% of them appearing once. The time point was: sample taken at primary tumor resection. The source material was normal lung tissue next to the tumor, sampled at surgery. These receptors all stem from a male donor with early-stage non-small cell lung cancer.

The V call is TRBV29-1, the J call TRBJ2-2, with D tentatively TRBD1 (5 bases). The CDR3 loop spans 12 amino acids. The V gene's germline CDR1 is SQVTM and CDR2 ANQGSEA. Deletions cut 7 bases from V and 6 bases from J, with 12 bases between. CDR3 coding DNA: TGCAGCGGGGGCCCTGCAGCCGGGGAGCTGTTTTTT. As protein: CSGGPAAGELFF.

V usage is TRBV18 and J usage is TRBJ2-3, with D unresolved. The CDR3 sequence is 13 residues long. The V and J ends lost 3 bases and 0 bases respectively, with 4 bases between them. Germline V lookup: CDR1 KGHSH, CDR2 LQKENI. The chain's CDR3 is CASSPSSTDTQYF. DNA of the CDR3: TGTGCCAGCTCACCCTCTAGCACAGATACGCAGTATTTT. Full variable domain (rest looked up from reference TRBV18 and TRBJ2-3): NAGVMQNPRHLVRRRGQEARLRCSPMKGHSHVYWYRQLPEEGLKFMVYLQKENIIDESGMPKERFSAEFPKEGPSILRIQQVVRGDSAAYFCASSPSSTDTQYFGPGTRLTVL.

The V gene is TRBV5-6, the J gene TRBJ1-6; 7 bases line up with TRBD1. The CDR3 sequence is 17 residues long. CDR1 and CDR2 from the germline V gene are SGHDT and YYEEEE. Germline trimming cut 4 bases from V and 9 bases from J; bases unmatched to any gene: 16. CDR3 sequence reads: CASSPDPGQSISSPLHF. The CDR3 DNA reads TGTGCCAGCAGCCCCGATCCGGGACAGAGTATTTCTTCACCCCTCCACTTT.

V gene TRBV23-1 combines with J gene TRBJ2-7; the match to TRBD1 covers 8 bases. TRBV23-1 is classed as an ORF, of uncertain function. The length of the CDR3 is 12 residues. V shed 7 bases, J shed 4 bases, and the junction held 3 bases outside the gene matches. The CDR3: CASTQGGYEQYF. CDR3 nucleotides: TGCGCCAGCACACAGGGGGGTTACGAGCAGTACTTC.

This clonotype was seen a few times. The chain combines TRBV28 with TRBJ1-6; no clear D gene. The CDR3 is made up of 11 amino acids. V gave up 2 bases and J gave up 11 bases, with 4 bases separating them. In germline, CDR1 is MDHEN, CDR2 SYDVKM. The CDR3 loop is CASSLGTPLHF. The CDR3 nucleotides are TGTGCCAGCAGTTTAGGAACACCCCTCCACTTT.

This clonotype has just a few counts. The J gene is TRBJ2-1, the V gene TRBV6-5, with 7 bases that match TRBD2. This CDR3 contains 15 residues. Trimming cost V 0 bases and J 10 bases; bases outside gene matches: 9. CDR1 and CDR2 (germline): MNHEY, SVGAGI. CDR3 loop: CASSYSMAGEGEQFF. CDR3 sequence (DNA): TGTGCCAGCAGTTACTCGATGGCGGGAGAAGGGGAGCAGTTCTTC.

V and J are TRBV5-1 and TRBJ2-1; tentative D call: TRBD2 (5 bases). This CDR3 has 14 amino acids. CDR1 is SGHRS and CDR2 is YFSETQ in the germline V gene. V was shortened by 0 bases and J by 8 bases, with 12 bases between the two germline ends. CDR3 nucleotides: TGCGCCAGCAGCTTGGCAGGACTCCTCCATGAGCAGTTCTTC. Amino acid sequence: CASSLAGLLHEQFF. Using reference TRBV5-1 and TRBJ2-1 for the parts outside the CDR3, the full variable domain is KAGVTQTPRYLIKTRGQQVTLSCSPISGHRSVSWYQQTPGQGLQFLFEYFSETQRNKGNFPGRFSGRQFSNSRSEMNVSTLELGDSALYLCASSLAGLLHEQFFGPGTRLTVL.

By frequency in the sample, this clonotype is medium-sized. The V gene is TRBV6-2 or TRBV6-3, the J gene TRBJ2-5; 7 nucleotides line up with TRBD1. V lost 0 bases and J lost 1; bases outside the gene matches: 5. This CDR3 spans 16 amino acids. Germline-derived CDR1 and CDR2 are MNHEY and SVGEGT. The CDR3 loop reads CASSYSNPGGQETQYF. Written as DNA, the CDR3 is TGTGCCAGCAGTTACTCGAACCCAGGGGGCCAAGAGACCCAGTACTTC.

The chain combines TRBV7-8 with TRBJ2-5; D unresolved. In germline, CDR1 is SGHVS, CDR2 FQNEAQ. V was trimmed by 3 bases and J by 3 bases, leaving 8 bases between them. The length of the CDR3 is 13 residues. CDR3 bases: TGTGCCAGCAGCTTTAGTCCTGAAGAGACCCAGTACTTC. Its translation: CASSFSPEETQYF.

By its share, this clonotype is medium-sized. The genes are TRBV4-2 and TRBJ1-4; maybe TRBD1 (5 bases). Trimming removed 0 bases at V and 7 bases at J, with 15 bases between. Per the germline V gene, CDR1 is LGHNA and CDR2 is YNFKEQ. The CDR3 is 16 amino acids. Here the CDR3 reads CASSQDRWTRAEKLFF. CDR3 coding DNA: TGTGCCAGCAGCCAAGATCGATGGACCAGGGCTGAAAAACTGTTTTTT.

This clonotype was detected only a few times. The J gene is TRBJ1-1, the V gene TRBV29-1; tentatively, D is TRBD1 (6 bases). The CDR3 covers 12 residues. CDR1 is SQVTM and CDR2 is ANQGSEA in the germline V gene. With 1 base removed from V and 8 bases from J, the gap between germline ends came to 11 bases. CDR3 region: CSVEGGHREAFF. CDR3 DNA: TGCAGCGTTGAAGGGGGACATCGAGAAGCTTTCTTT.

J is TRBJ2-7 and V is TRBV3-1; D may be TRBD1 or TRBD2 (5 bases each). This CDR3 has 12 residues. Trimming cost V 0 bases and J 12 bases, with 12 bases left between them. CDR1 is LGHDT and CDR2 is YNNKEL in the germline V gene (reference sequence). CDR3 DNA: TGTGCCAGCAGCCAAGACCGGGACCGCTTGTACTTC. Protein product: CASSQDRDRLYF.

This clonotype was counted ten times or more. V usage is TRBV30 and J usage is TRBJ2-2; a weak D match, TRBD1 (6 bases). Trimming shortened V by 4 bases and J by 5 bases, and 14 bases separated the two germline ends. The CDR3 has 14 amino acids. CDR1 GTSNPN and CDR2 SVGIG come from the germline V gene (reference sequence). The CDR3 loop is CAWTWDIRTGELFF. In nucleotides, the CDR3 is TGTGCCTGGACGTGGGACATAAGGACCGGGGAGCTGTTTTTT.

Within the sample, this clonotype is medium-sized. V is TRBV18 and J is TRBJ2-5; 10 nucleotides agree with TRBD1. Per germline, CDR1 KGHSH and CDR2 LQKENI. The CDR3 consists of 16 residues. V was clipped by 2 bases and J by 5 bases; unmatched bases: 8. CDR3 loop: CASSPWTGGSPETQYF. In DNA, the CDR3 is TGTGCCAGCTCACCATGGACAGGGGGGTCACCGGAGACCCAGTACTTC.

The chain is built from TRBV4-2 and TRBJ2-7; 9 bases align to TRBD2. J gave up 2 bases and V 3 bases, and 8 bases lay outside the gene matches. Looked up from germline, CDR1 is LGHNA and CDR2 is YNFKEQ. This CDR3 has 16 amino acids. The CDR3 loop reads CASSHLGGLAAYEQYF. Here the CDR3 DNA reads TGTGCCAGCAGCCATTTGGGGGGACTAGCAGCCTACGAGCAGTACTTC.

V usage is TRBV6-5 and J usage is TRBJ2-7; the D is unclear. Trimming removed 5 bases at V and 5 bases at J, with 13 bases between. Per the germline V gene, CDR1 is MNHEY and CDR2 is SVGAGI. The CDR3 runs to 13 residues. This CDR3 reads CASSRRNAHEQYF. For the CDR3, the DNA is TGTGCCAGCAGTCGAAGGAATGCTCACGAGCAGTACTTC.

The CDR3 DNA follows: TGTGCCAGCAGTTACCCCGACAGGGGGGACACTGAAGCTTTCTTT. It yields the protein CASSYPDRGDTEAFF. The V and J genes are TRBV6-5 and TRBJ1-1; 9 bases are a match to TRBD1. Germline-derived CDR1 and CDR2 are MNHEY and SVGAGI. Trimming at V came to 2 bases and at J to 3 bases, leaving 4 bases not matched to a gene. The CDR3 loop spans 15 amino acids.

This clonotype occurred a few times. CDR3 protein: CASSLDVGPSADTQYF. CDR3 coding DNA: TGCGCCAGCAGCTTGGACGTGGGGCCCTCCGCAGATACGCAGTATTTT. The rearrangement uses TRBV5-1 and TRBJ2-3, with a weak D call TRBD1 (5 bases). Per the germline V gene, CDR1 is SGHRS and CDR2 is YFSETQ. The CDR3 loop spans 16 amino acids. V was clipped by 0 bases and J by 4 bases, with 15 bases between them.

The chain couples TRBV6-5 to TRBJ2-3; tentatively, D is TRBD1 or TRBD2 (5 bases each). Trimming took off 5 bases at V and 1 base at J, with 13 bases between the two ends. The CDR3 consists of 15 residues. CDR1 MNHEY and CDR2 SVGAGI come from the germline V gene. CDR3 residues: CASSTGRARTDTQYF. The CDR3, as DNA: TGTGCCAGCAGTACGGGGCGGGCCCGCACAGATACGCAGTATTTT.

CDR3 amino acids: CASSLAGPGRASGANVLTF. The CDR3 DNA is TGCGCCAGCAGCCTAGCAGGACCGGGACGCGCCTCTGGGGCCAACGTCCTGACTTTC. The V gene is TRBV4-3, the J gene TRBJ2-6, with D possibly being TRBD1 or TRBD2 (5 bases each). The CDR3 contains 19 residues. V gave up 4 bases and J gave up 0 bases, with 19 bases separating them. From germline, CDR1 is LGHNA and CDR2 YSLEER.

This clonotype was found a few times. The chain employs TRBV3-1 and TRBJ1-2, with D possibly matching TRBD1 (5 bases). The CDR3 has 15 amino acids. The germline CDR1 and CDR2 sequences are LGHDT and YNNKEL (reference sequence). V shed 2 bases and J shed 9 bases, with 19 bases lying between them. The CDR3: CASSQTLGAGRSYTF. The CDR3, as DNA: TGTGCCAGCAGCCAAACCCTCGGGGCAGGAAGGAGCTACACCTTC.

The chain combines TRBV5-1 with TRBJ2-2; D gene ambiguous. Germline CDR1 reads SGHRS; CDR2 reads YFSETQ. The ends were cut back, 0 bases at V and 0 bases at J, with 12 bases in the middle. This CDR3 spans 17 amino acids. The CDR3 here is CASSLGFGSANTGELFF. CDR3 sequence (DNA): TGCGCCAGCAGCTTGGGCTTCGGCTCCGCGAACACCGGGGAGCTGTTTTTT. The full variable domain, in which reference TRBV5-1 and TRBJ2-2 provide the parts outside the CDR3, is KAGVTQTPRYLIKTRGQQVTLSCSPISGHRSVSWYQQTPGQGLQFLFEYFSETQRNKGNFPGRFSGRQFSNSRSEMNVSTLELGDSALYLCASSLGFGSANTGELFFGEGSRLTVL.

The V gene is TRBV12-3 or TRBV12-4, the J gene TRBJ2-2; the D is unclear. Trimming took 0 bases from V and 3 from J, leaving 5 bases between them. CDR3 length: 14 amino acids. The CDR3 coding sequence is TGTGCCAGCAGTTTAGCAGCCCACACCGGGGAGCTGTTTTTT. It is translated as CASSLAAHTGELFF.

Relative to its sample, this clonotype is large. The J gene is TRBJ1-3, the V gene TRBV7-2; D unresolved. V was shortened by 5 bases and J by 3 bases, with 8 bases between the two germline ends. Germline V gene sequence: CDR1 SGHTA, CDR2 FQGNSA. The length of the CDR3 is 13 residues. CDR3 nucleotides: TGTGCCAGCAGCAACGTGGGTGGAAACACCATATATTTT. Amino acids: CASSNVGGNTIYF.